This T cell receptor (beta chain) stems from a study of T cells in tuberculosis. The trim removed 6 bases at V and 3 bases at J, leaving 6 bases unmatched. In germline, CDR1 is LNHDA, CDR2 SQIVND (reference sequence). This CDR3 region has 16 residues. Clones were read by immunoSEQ multiplex PCR, and TCRdb kept only the in-frame ones, dropping some. The sample has roughly 34,000 clones, under 95% seen once. The chain uses TRBV19 and TRBJ1-6; TRBD1 agrees at 9 bases. Sample: PBMCs. The clonotype originates from a donor between 5 and 29 years old with latent tuberculosis or without tuberculosis infection. Some clones in this sample may be carry-over from other donors' samples. Written as DNA, the CDR3 is TGTGCCAGTAGGAGTGACAGGGGGGTCTATAATTCACCCCTCCACTTT. It encodes CASRSDRGVYNSPLHF.